Listed here is a single T cell receptor (beta chain). The sample comes from a study of blood T cell repertoires in COVID-19. TCRdb keeps only in-frame clones here, not all; method: immunoSEQ multiplex PCR. The table records about 370,000 clones, about 87% of them present only once. Germline-derived CDR1 and CDR2 are LNHDA and SQIVND (reference sequence). The ends were cut back, 5 bases at V and 3 bases at J, with 7 bases in the middle. This CDR3 region has 12 residues. Enrollment of patients from Seattle took place during active infection, with longitudinal follow-up. The chain combines TRBV19 with TRBJ1-1; D call uncertain. The TCR sequence derives from a woman in her twenties or thirties with COVID-19, enrolled during active disease. Sample: peripheral blood. As DNA, the CDR3 is TGTGCCAGTAGTGAGATGGACACTGAAGCTTTCTTT. It codes for CASSEMDTEAFF.